One and the same sample provided the 16 T cell receptor beta chains below, sequenced in a study of blood T cell repertoires in COVID-19. This table comes from immunoSEQ multiplex PCR, and its TCRdb copy is limited to in-frame clones, with some not included. Of fewer than 80,000 clones in the sample, over 60% were seen once. Material: peripheral blood. The source is a human donor in a cohort sampled during active COVID-19.

V gene TRBV9 combines with J gene TRBJ1-6; no firm D call. With 1 base removed from V and 7 bases from J, the gap between germline ends came to 12 bases. Germline values: CDR1 SGDLS, CDR2 YYNGEE. The CDR3 is 15 amino acids. For the CDR3, the DNA is TGTGCCAGCAGCGTACGACCCGAGGGAAATTCACCCCTCCACTTT. Translating gives CASSVRPEGNSPLHF. The full variable domain, with the rest looked up from reference TRBV9 and TRBJ1-6, is DSGVTQTPKHLITATGQRVTLRCSPRSGDLSVYWYQQSLDQGLQFLIQYYNGEERAKGNILERFSAQQFPDLHSELNLSSLELGDSALYFCASSVRPEGNSPLHFGNGTRLTVT.

J is TRBJ1-1 and V is TRBV6-6; D may be TRBD1 (5 bases). Deletions cut 7 bases from V and 4 bases from J, with 16 bases between. This CDR3 comprises 14 residues. Germline loops: CDR1 MNHNY, CDR2 SVGAGI (reference sequence). Here the CDR3 DNA reads TGTGCCAGCATCCTAGGAGGGGTGAGCACTGAAGCTTTCTTT. It codes for CASILGGVSTEAFF.

This clone was observed a few times. This chain connects TRBV7-2 to TRBJ2-7; D ambiguous. This CDR3 spans 12 amino acids. Germline CDR1 reads SGHTA; CDR2 reads FQGNSA. The V end was cut by 4 bases, the J end by 0 bases, with 4 bases between. The CDR3: CASSSSSYEQYF. The CDR3 nucleotides are TGTGCCAGCAGCTCTAGCTCCTACGAGCAGTACTTC.

The CDR3 loop is CASSVGTREKLFF. The DNA for the CDR3 is TGTGCCAGCAGTGTAGGGACAAGGGAAAAACTGTTTTTT. The chain couples TRBV2 to TRBJ1-4; D is perhaps TRBD1 (6 bases). V was cut by 4 bases and J by 8 bases, with 11 bases left in between. Germline loops: CDR1 SNHLY, CDR2 FYNNEI. The CDR3 is made up of 13 amino acids.

V gene TRBV10-2 combines with J gene TRBJ2-1; 9 positions agree with TRBD2. V trimming: 4 bases; J trimming: 9 bases; junction bases outside the gene matches: 7. Germline V CDR1 and CDR2: WSHSY, SAAADI. This CDR3 spans 14 amino acids. The CDR3 DNA follows: TGCGCCAGCAGTGGAGTAGCGGGGGCAGCTGAGCAGTTCTTC. It specifies CASSGVAGAAEQFF.

A few counts support this clone. This sequence joins TRBV29-1 and TRBJ1-1; D not certain. With 7 bases removed from V and 4 bases from J, the gap between germline ends came to 16 bases. The CDR3 runs to 13 residues. The V gene's germline CDR1 is SQVTM and CDR2 ANQGSEA. CDR3 sequence (DNA): TGCAGCGGGACTTCCCAATGGGGCACTGAAGCTTTCTTT. Residues: CSGTSQWGTEAFF.

The rearrangement uses TRBV9 and TRBJ1-2; TRBD1 aligns across 11 bases. In germline, CDR1 is SGDLS, CDR2 YYNGEE. The CDR3 is 17 residues long. V trimming: 4 bases; J trimming: 0 bases; junction bases outside the gene matches: 8. The CDR3 DNA is TGTGCCAGCAGCCCTGGGACAGGGGGTTTAGCTAACTATGGCTACACCTTC. The encoded protein is CASSPGTGGLANYGYTF.

This clone was seen a few times. This chain joins TRBV3-1 (or the pseudogene TRBV3-2) and TRBJ1-2; 10 bases match TRBD1. The CDR3 length is 15 residues. In germline, CDR1 is LGHDT, CDR2 YNNKEL (reference sequence). V lost 4 bases and J lost 5; bases outside the gene matches: 7. The chain's CDR3 is CASSPRTGGGYGYTF. The DNA of the CDR3 is TGTGCCAGCAGCCCTCGGACAGGGGGGGGTTATGGCTACACCTTC.

The V and J genes are TRBV5-1 and TRBJ1-2; D ambiguous. Germline CDR1 reads SGHRS; CDR2 reads YFSETQ. V was pared by 0 bases and J by 6 bases, with 15 bases between. This CDR3 is 15 amino acids long. This CDR3 reads CASSLDSQSGNGYTF. The CDR3 bases are TGCGCCAGCAGCTTGGACAGCCAGAGTGGTAATGGCTACACCTTC.

V and J are TRBV29-1 and TRBJ2-1; a weak D match, TRBD2 (5 bases). Germline V gene data show CDR1 as SQVTM and CDR2 as ANQGSEA. Trimming took off 8 bases at V and 10 bases at J, with 18 bases between the two ends. The CDR3 runs to 12 residues. CDR3 sequence reads: CSFGYAREEQFF. CDR3 coding DNA: TGCAGCTTCGGATATGCAAGGGAGGAGCAGTTCTTC.

This chain connects TRBV30 to TRBJ2-5; D is ambiguous. V lost 0 bases, J lost 7 bases, and 12 bases lay in between. Germline CDR1 GTSNPN, CDR2 SVGIG (reference sequence). CDR3 length: 13 residues. Here the CDR3 DNA reads TGTGCCTGGAGTGTCGCCCGGCCGGGGACCCAGTACTTC. Residues: CAWSVARPGTQYF.

The chain employs TRBV5-1 and TRBJ1-6; the D is unclear. Between the trimmed V and J ends, which lost 5 bases and 6 bases, there was a span of 12 bases. CDR3 size: 14 residues. The germline V gene encodes CDR1 SGHRS and CDR2 YFSETQ. The CDR3, as DNA: TGCGCCAGCAGGCGAGACATGAGTAATTCACCCCTCCACTTT. It encodes CASRRDMSNSPLHF.

The rearrangement joins TRBV6-6 to TRBJ2-1; 16 bases fit TRBD2. The CDR3 is 17 amino acids. V lost 5 bases, J lost 8 bases, and 9 bases stayed unmatched. Germline lookup yields CDR1 MNHNY and CDR2 SVGAGI (reference sequence). CDR3 sequence: CASSQPGLAGGPHEQFF. CDR3 bases: TGTGCCAGCAGTCAACCGGGACTAGCGGGGGGGCCCCATGAGCAGTTCTTC.

This chain joins TRBV27 and TRBJ1-2; 9 positions agree with TRBD1. CDR1 and CDR2 from the germline V gene are MNHEY and SMNVEV (reference sequence). CDR3 size: 15 residues. V was pared by 3 bases and J by 4 bases, with 6 bases of the junction left unmatched. The CDR3 DNA follows: TGTGCCAGCAGTTTCGACGGACAGGGGCCCTATGGCTACACCTTC. Its protein is CASSFDGQGPYGYTF.

Regarding this clone: Additional DNA sequences in this sample encode the identical CDR3. The V call is TRBV4-2, the J call TRBJ2-3; TRBD2 agrees at 8 bases. Germline V gene data show CDR1 as LGHNA and CDR2 as YNFKEQ. CDR3 length equals 16 residues. J gave up 3 bases and V 0 bases, and 5 bases lay outside the gene matches. CDR3 loop: CASSQERASGTDTQYF. The DNA for the CDR3 is TGTGCCAGCAGCCAAGAGAGGGCTAGCGGGACAGATACGCAGTATTTT.

The chain couples TRBV5-1 to TRBJ2-5; a weak D match, TRBD1 (6 bases). Trimming shortened V by 0 bases and J by 2 bases, and 8 bases separated the two germline ends. The CDR3 has 14 residues. Looked up from germline, CDR1 is SGHRS and CDR2 is YFSETQ. The CDR3 DNA reads TGCGCCAGCAGCTTGGAAGGGGGACAAGAGACCCAGTACTTC. Translation gives CASSLEGGQETQYF. Together with reference TRBV5-1 and TRBJ2-5, the CDR3 gives the full variable domain: KAGVTQTPRYLIKTRGQQVTLSCSPISGHRSVSWYQQTPGQGLQFLFEYFSETQRNKGNFPGRFSGRQFSNSRSEMNVSTLELGDSALYLCASSLEGGQETQYFGPGTRLLVL.